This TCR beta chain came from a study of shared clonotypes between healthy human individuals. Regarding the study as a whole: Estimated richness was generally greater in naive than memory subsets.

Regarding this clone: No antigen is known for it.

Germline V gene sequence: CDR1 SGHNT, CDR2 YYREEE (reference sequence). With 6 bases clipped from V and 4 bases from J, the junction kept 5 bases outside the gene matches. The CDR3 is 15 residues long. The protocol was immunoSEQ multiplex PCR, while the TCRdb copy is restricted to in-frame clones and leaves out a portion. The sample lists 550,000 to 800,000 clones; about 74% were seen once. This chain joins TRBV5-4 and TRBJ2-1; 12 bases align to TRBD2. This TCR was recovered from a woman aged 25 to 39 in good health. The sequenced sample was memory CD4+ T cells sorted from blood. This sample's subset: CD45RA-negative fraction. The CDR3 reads CASNPGTSGYNEQFF. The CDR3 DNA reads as TGTGCCAGCAACCCCGGGACTAGCGGGTACAATGAGCAGTTCTTC.